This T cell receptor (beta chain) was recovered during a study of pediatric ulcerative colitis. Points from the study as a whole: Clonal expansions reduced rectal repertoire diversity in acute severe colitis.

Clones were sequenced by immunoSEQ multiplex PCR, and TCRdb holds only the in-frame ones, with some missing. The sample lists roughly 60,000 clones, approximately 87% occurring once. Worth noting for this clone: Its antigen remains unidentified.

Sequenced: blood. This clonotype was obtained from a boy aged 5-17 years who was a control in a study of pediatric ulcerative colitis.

This CDR3 is CASSVGRVNYGYTF. The CDR3 nucleotides are TGTGCCAGCAGCGTAGGCAGGGTTAACTATGGCTACACCTTC. V gene TRBV9 combines with J gene TRBJ1-2, with D possibly being TRBD1 (5 bases). The germline gives CDR1 SGDLS, CDR2 YYNGEE. The CDR3 extends over 14 amino acids. V was shortened by 0 bases and J by 1 base, with 7 bases between the two germline ends. Full variable domain (outside the CDR3, taken from reference TRBV9 and TRBJ1-2): DSGVTQTPKHLITATGQRVTLRCSPRSGDLSVYWYQQSLDQGLQFLIQYYNGEERAKGNILERFSAQQFPDLHSELNLSSLELGDSALYFCASSVGRVNYGYTFGSGTRLTVV.